This TCR beta chain was identified in a study of blood T cell repertoires in COVID-19. Study context: Samples of COVID-19 (acute and convalescent) were obtained from the United States, Italy and Spain.

V lost 1 base and J lost 4; bases outside the gene matches: 6. The CDR3 is 16 amino acids. The germline CDR1 and CDR2 sequences are MDHEN and SYDVKM. Sequencing used immunoSEQ multiplex PCR; TCRdb keeps in-frame clones, though not all of them. This sample yields around 39,000 clones, of which about 80% are seen a single time; around an eighth belongs to the top ten. Sequencing input: peripheral blood. This clonotype originated in a woman aged 70-85 years with acute or convalescent COVID-19. This chain links TRBV28 with TRBJ2-1; 8 nucleotides agree with TRBD2. In nucleotides, the CDR3 is TGTGCCAGCAGTTTATTGGTTAGCGGGAAGTACAATGAGCAGTTCTTC. This translates into CASSLLVSGKYNEQFF.